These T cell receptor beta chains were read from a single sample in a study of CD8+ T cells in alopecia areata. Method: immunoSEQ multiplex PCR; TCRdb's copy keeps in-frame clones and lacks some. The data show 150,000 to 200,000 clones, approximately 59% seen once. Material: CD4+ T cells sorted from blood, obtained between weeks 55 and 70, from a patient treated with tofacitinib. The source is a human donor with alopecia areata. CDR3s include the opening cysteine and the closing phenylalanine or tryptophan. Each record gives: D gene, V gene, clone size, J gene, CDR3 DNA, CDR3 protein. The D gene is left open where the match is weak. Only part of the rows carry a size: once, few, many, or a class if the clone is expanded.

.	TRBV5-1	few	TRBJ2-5	TGCGCCAGCAGCTTGGACAGACAAGAGACCCAGTACTTC	CASSLDRQETQYF
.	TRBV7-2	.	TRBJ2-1	TGTGCCAGCAGCACCACCGGAAACAATGAGCAGTTCTTC	CASSTTGNNEQFF
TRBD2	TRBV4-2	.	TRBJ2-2	TGTGCCAGCAGCCAAGATTTGGTCCTAGCGGGGGCCTTGCGGACCGGGGAGCTGTTTTTT	CASSQDLVLAGALRTGELFF
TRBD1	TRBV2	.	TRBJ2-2	TGTGCCAGCACTTGGACAGGGTCAGGCGGGGAGCTGTTTTTT	CASTWTGSGGELFF
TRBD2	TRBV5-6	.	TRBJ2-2	TGTGCCAGCAGCGAAGGACTAGGGAGGACCGGGGAGCTGTTTTTT	CASSEGLGRTGELFF
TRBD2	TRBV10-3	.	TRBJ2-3	TGTGCCATCAATAGACTAGCGGGGGAAGAAAATACGCAGTATTTT	CAINRLAGEENTQYF
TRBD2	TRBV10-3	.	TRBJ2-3	TGTGCCATCAGTGATCACCTAGCGGGGGAAGATACGCAGTATTTT	CAISDHLAGEDTQYF
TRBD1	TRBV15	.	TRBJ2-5	TGTGCCACCAGCAGGGACAGGGGGCAAGAGACCCAGTACTTC	CATSRDRGQETQYF
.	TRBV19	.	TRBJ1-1	TGTGCCAGTAGTATCCTGATGCGCACTGAAGCTTTCTTT	CASSILMRTEAFF
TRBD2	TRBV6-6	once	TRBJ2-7	TGTGCCGGGGGGGGTGGCAACGAGCAGTACTTC	CAGGGGNEQYF
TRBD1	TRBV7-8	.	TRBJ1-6	TGTGCCAGCAGCTCGTTCGGACAGGCCCTCCACTTT	CASSSFGQALHF
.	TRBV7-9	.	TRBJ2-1	TGTGCCAGCAGCTTAGAGAGCAGGGGAGCCTACAATGAGCAGTTCTTC	CASSLESRGAYNEQFF
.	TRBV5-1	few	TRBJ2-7	TGCGCCAGCAGCTTGGAGGTGGGCGAGCAGTACTTC	CASSLEVGEQYF
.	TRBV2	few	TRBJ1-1	TGTGCCAGCAGCCCCGGGGTGAGCTTGAACACTGAAGCTTTCTTT	CASSPGVSLNTEAFF
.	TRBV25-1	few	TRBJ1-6	TGTGCCAGCAGTGAATATGCGAGGGACGGGTCACCCCTCCACTTT	CASSEYARDGSPLHF
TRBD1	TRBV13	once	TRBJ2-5	TGTGCCAGCAGCTCCTCGACAGGGTTGTTAGAGACCCAGTACTTC	CASSSSTGLLETQYF
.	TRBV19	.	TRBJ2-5	TGTGCCAGTAGTACGGGGGCTAGGCAAGAGACCCAGTACTTC	CASSTGARQETQYF
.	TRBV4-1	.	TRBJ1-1	TGCGCCAGCAGCCAAGACTCAGGGCTCCCCAATGAAGCTTTCTTT	CASSQDSGLPNEAFF
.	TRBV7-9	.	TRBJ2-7	TGTGCCAGCAGCTTAGTACGGAGCTCCTACGAGCAGTACTTC	CASSLVRSSYEQYF
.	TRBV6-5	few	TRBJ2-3	TGTGCCAGCAGTTACTCCGGGGGGCGAACAGATACGCAGTATTTT	CASSYSGGRTDTQYF
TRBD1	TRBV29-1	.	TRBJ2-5	TGCAGCGTTGATACCCGACAGGGCCGAGAGACCCAGTACTTC	CSVDTRQGRETQYF
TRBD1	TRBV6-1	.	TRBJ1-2	TGTGCCAGCAGTGATACAGGGGTGAGCGGCTACACCTTC	CASSDTGVSGYTF
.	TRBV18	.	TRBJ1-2	TGTGCCAGCTCACCGAGAACAGATAACTATGGCTACACCTTC	CASSPRTDNYGYTF
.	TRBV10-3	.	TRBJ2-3	TGTGCCATCAGTGGTCGGAGCGACCTCACAGATACGCAGTATTTT	CAISGRSDLTDTQYF
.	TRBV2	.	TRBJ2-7	TGTGCCAGCAGTGAACAGGGATACGAGCAGTACTTC	CASSEQGYEQYF
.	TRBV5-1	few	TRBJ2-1	TGCGCCAGCAGCTTGGGCGGGTATGACAATGAGCAGTTCTTC	CASSLGGYDNEQFF
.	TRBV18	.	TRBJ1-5	TGTGCCAGCTCACCACAGGAAAATCAGCCCCAGCATTTT	CASSPQENQPQHF
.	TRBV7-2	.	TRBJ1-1	TGTGCCAGCAGCTTAACCAGGGATACTGAAGCTTTCTTT	CASSLTRDTEAFF
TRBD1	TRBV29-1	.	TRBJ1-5	TGCAGCGTTGATGCAGGGGGGAACGGTCAGCCCCAGCATTTT	CSVDAGGNGQPQHF
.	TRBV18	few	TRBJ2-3	TGTGCCAGCTCACCCCGCCAAGATACGCAGTATTTT	CASSPRQDTQYF
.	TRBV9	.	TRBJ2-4	TGTGCCAGCAGCGTAGTCGGGGACATTCAGTACTTC	CASSVVGDIQYF
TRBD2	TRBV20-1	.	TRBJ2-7	TGCAGTGCTAGAACCGGGGGGGAGCAGTACTTC	CSARTGGEQYF
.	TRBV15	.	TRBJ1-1	TGTGCCACCAGCAGAGGCCCTGCGGGACGGACTGAAGCTTTCTTT	CATSRGPAGRTEAFF
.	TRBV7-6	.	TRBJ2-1	TGTGCCAGCAGCTCCAGGGTGAATGAGCAGTTCTTC	CASSSRVNEQFF
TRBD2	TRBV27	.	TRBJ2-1	TGTGCCAGCAGTTTGGCGTCCGGGACTAGGTTGAATGAGCAGTTCTTC	CASSLASGTRLNEQFF
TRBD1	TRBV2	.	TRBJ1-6	TGTGCCAGCAGCCCGAGGGCGGACAGGGAGGTTAATTCACCCCTCCACTTT	CASSPRADREVNSPLHF
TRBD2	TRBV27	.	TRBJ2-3	TGTGCCAGCAGCTCTAGCGGGGGGGCTGGTACGCAGTATTTT	CASSSSGGAGTQYF
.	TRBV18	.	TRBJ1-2	TGTGCCAGCTCACCCATCGGGGCACTAGCTAACTATGGCTACACCTTC	CASSPIGALANYGYTF
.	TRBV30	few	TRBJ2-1	TGTGCCTGGAGTCTGCTCACCGGTCCGGGGTACAATGAGCAGTTCTTC	CAWSLLTGPGYNEQFF
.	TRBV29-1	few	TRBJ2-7	TGCAGCGCTTTAGACGGAGCCTACGAGCAGTACTTC	CSALDGAYEQYF
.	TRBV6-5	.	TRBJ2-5	TGTGCCAGCAGTACGGCGGCCGGGGGAGAGACCCAGTACTTC	CASSTAAGGETQYF
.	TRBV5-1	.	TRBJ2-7	TGCGCCAGCAGCTTGTGGGCGTCCTACGAGCAGTACTTC	CASSLWASYEQYF
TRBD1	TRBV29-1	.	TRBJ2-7	TGCAGCGTGACCGGGACAGGGGGAAGCGAGCAGTACTTC	CSVTGTGGSEQYF
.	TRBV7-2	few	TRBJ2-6	TGTGCCAGCAGCCCGAGCTCTGGGGCCAACGTCCTGACTTTC	CASSPSSGANVLTF
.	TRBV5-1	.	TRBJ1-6	TGCGCCAGCAGTGACGGACCGGAGAATTCACCCCTCCACTTT	CASSDGPENSPLHF
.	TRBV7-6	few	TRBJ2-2	TGTGCCAGCAGCTTACAGGGAACCGGGGAGCTGTTTTTT	CASSLQGTGELFF
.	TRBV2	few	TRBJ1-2	TGTGCCAGCAGTGATCTTGGACTCTATGGCTACACCTTC	CASSDLGLYGYTF
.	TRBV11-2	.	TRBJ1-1	TGTGCCAGCAGCTTAACCCGACCTGGAGCTTTCTTT	CASSLTRPGAFF
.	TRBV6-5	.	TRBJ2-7	TGTGCCATCAGTGTTCAGGGTGGGTACGAGCAGTACTTC	CAISVQGGYEQYF
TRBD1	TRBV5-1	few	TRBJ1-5	TGCGCCAGCAGCTTATCGGGACAGGGGGATCAGCCCCAGCATTTT	CASSLSGQGDQPQHF
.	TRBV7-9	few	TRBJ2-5	TGTGCCAGCAGCTCCATTGAGTGGACCCAGTACTTC	CASSSIEWTQYF
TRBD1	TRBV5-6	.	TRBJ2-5	TGTGCCAGCAGCCCGGGACAGGGGTTAGGAGAGACCCAGTACTTC	CASSPGQGLGETQYF
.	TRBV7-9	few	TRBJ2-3	TGTGCCAGCAGCGATTGGACGGGTAACACAGATACGCAGTATTTT	CASSDWTGNTDTQYF
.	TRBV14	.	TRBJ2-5	TGTGCCAGCAGCGCTACCTTGGAGACCCAGTACTTC	CASSATLETQYF
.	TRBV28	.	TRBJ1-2	TGTGCCAGCAGTTTCAGGGATGGTGGCTACACCTTC	CASSFRDGGYTF
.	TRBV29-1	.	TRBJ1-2	TGCAGCGTCTTTCTACAAACTAACTATGGCTACACCTTC	CSVFLQTNYGYTF
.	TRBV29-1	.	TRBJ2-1	TGCAGCGTTGAAGATGTCGGGATTTTTGGGGGAGGCAATGAGCAGTTCTTC	CSVEDVGIFGGGNEQFF
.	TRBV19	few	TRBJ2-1	TGTGCCAGTAGTATATCCACGGGGTTAAGTGGGGAGCAGTTCTTC	CASSISTGLSGEQFF
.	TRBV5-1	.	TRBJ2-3	TGCGCCAGCAGGGATGAAGCAGATACGCAGTATTTT	CASRDEADTQYF
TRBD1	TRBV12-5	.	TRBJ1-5	TGTGCTAGTGGCACGAGGACAGGGGATCAGCCCCAGCATTTT	CASGTRTGDQPQHF